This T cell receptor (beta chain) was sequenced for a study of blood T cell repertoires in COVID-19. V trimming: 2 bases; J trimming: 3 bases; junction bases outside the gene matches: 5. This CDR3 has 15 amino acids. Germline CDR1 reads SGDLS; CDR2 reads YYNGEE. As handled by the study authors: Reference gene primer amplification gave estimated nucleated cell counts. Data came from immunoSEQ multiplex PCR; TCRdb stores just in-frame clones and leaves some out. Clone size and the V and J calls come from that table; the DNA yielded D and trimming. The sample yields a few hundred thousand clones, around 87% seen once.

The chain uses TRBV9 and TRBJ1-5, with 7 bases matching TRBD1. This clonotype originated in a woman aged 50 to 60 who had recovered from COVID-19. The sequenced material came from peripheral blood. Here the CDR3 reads CASSVDRAHNQPQHF. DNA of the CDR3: TGTGCCAGCAGCGTTGACAGGGCCCACAATCAGCCCCAGCATTTT.